These T cell receptor beta chains were read from a single sample in a study of response to subunit inactivated influenza vaccine. Via MiXCR, TCRdb re-called the RT-PCR reads, giving one row per CDR3 protein. Found here are 550,000 to 800,000 distinct CDR3 sequences, approximately 15% of them singletons; the top ten hold approximately 6.5%. The sample here was PBMCs from blood, taken 14 to 15 days before vaccination. These receptors all come from a man aged 45 to 65 who received an inactivated influenza vaccine. Both conserved end residues are part of each CDR3. D genes are given only for firm matches. Clone size is shown for a subset of rows, as once, few, many or a class of expanded clone.

>few|TRBV30|TRBJ1-2|.
CAWSTPGSRYGYTF
TGTGCCTGGAGTACCCCGGGGAGTCGTTATGGCTACACCTTC
>many|TRBV6-6|TRBJ1-1|.
CASRQDSTAEAFF
TGTGCCAGCAGACAGGACAGTACGGCTGAAGCTTTCTTT
>few|TRBV7-6|TRBJ1-2|TRBD1
CASSSGTGNLYGYTF
TGTGCCAGCAGCTCCGGGACAGGGAACCTCTATGGCTACACCTTC
>many|TRBV6-2/TRBV6-3|TRBJ1-1|TRBD1
CASSGTGFGTEAFF
TGTGCCAGCAGCGGGACAGGGTTCGGCACTGAAGCTTTCTTT
>.|TRBV11-2|TRBJ2-6|.
CASSSRSGDIISRANVLTF
TGTGCCAGCAGCTCAAGGTCTGGGGACATTATCTCTAGGGCCAACGTCCTGACTTTC
>few|TRBV5-1|TRBJ2-7|TRBD1
CASSLGQGGLEQYF
TGCGCCAGCAGCTTGGGACAGGGTGGTTTGGAGCAGTACTTC
>few|TRBV30|TRBJ2-1|.
CAWSVRNGVYNEQFF
TGTGCCTGGAGTGTACGGAACGGGGTCTACAATGAGCAGTTCTTC
>.|TRBV6-1|TRBJ2-5|.
CASSEVSEQETQYF
TGTGCCAGCAGTGAAGTCTCCGAACAAGAGACCCAGTACTTC
>few|TRBV2|TRBJ2-1|TRBD1
CATGVWTGDNEQFF
TGTGCCACCGGCGTTTGGACAGGGGACAATGAGCAGTTCTTC
>.|TRBV5-5|TRBJ2-5|.
CASSFGTFSGETQYF
TGTGCCAGCAGCTTTGGGACCTTCAGTGGGGAGACCCAGTACTTC
>.|TRBV5-1|TRBJ2-1|TRBD2
CASSAGLAGGLPLNEQFF
TGCGCCAGCAGCGCGGGACTAGCGGGGGGGCTACCGTTGAATGAGCAGTTCTTC
>few|TRBV7-9|TRBJ2-5|.
CASRMGQVLDGTQYF
TGTGCCAGCAGAATGGGGCAGGTTTTGGACGGGACCCAGTACTTC
>.|TRBV30|TRBJ2-1|.
CAWRTTADAYNEQFF
TGTGCCTGGAGGACGACTGCTGACGCCTACAATGAGCAGTTCTTC
>few|TRBV7-2|TRBJ2-7|.
CASSLWGEQYF
TGTGCCAGCAGCTTGTGGGGCGAGCAGTACTTC
>few|TRBV25-1|TRBJ2-5|.
CASSNRGHQETQYF
TGTGCCAGCAGTAACAGAGGACACCAAGAGACCCAGTACTTC
>.|TRBV5-1|TRBJ2-2|.
CASSLTGRWPGELFF
TGCGCCAGCAGCTTGACGGGGCGTTGGCCCGGGGAGCTGTTTTTT
>many|TRBV20-1|TRBJ2-1|.
CSARGDRVAASSYNEQFF
TGCAGTGCTAGAGGGGACCGGGTGGCGGCGAGCTCCTACAATGAGCAGTTCTTC
>.|TRBV20-1|TRBJ2-5|.
CSARVTAEETQYF
TGCAGTGCTAGAGTAACGGCGGAAGAGACCCAGTACTTC
>.|TRBV20-1|TRBJ2-3|.
CSAPPSRSTDTQYF
TGCAGTGCCCCCCCATCGAGGAGCACAGATACGCAGTATTTT
>many|TRBV12-3/TRBV12-4|TRBJ2-2|TRBD1
CASSSGQGMNTGELFF
TGTGCCAGCAGCTCGGGACAGGGTATGAACACCGGGGAGCTGTTTTTT
>.|TRBV15|TRBJ2-1|.
CATSRVLAVGIDEQFF
TGTGCCACCAGCAGAGTATTAGCCGTTGGGATTGATGAGCAGTTCTTC
>.|TRBV28|TRBJ1-1|TRBD1
CASRPGGRTEAFF
TGTGCCAGCAGGCCAGGGGGCCGCACTGAAGCTTTCTTT
>.|TRBV10-1|TRBJ2-7|TRBD2
CASTSGLAGHEQYF
TGCGCCAGCACCTCGGGACTAGCGGGCCACGAGCAGTACTTC
>.|TRBV2|TRBJ2-3|TRBD2
CASSVGGGPLTDTQYF
TGTGCCAGCAGTGTGGGGGGAGGGCCTTTAACAGATACGCAGTATTTT
>few|TRBV7-3|TRBJ2-1|TRBD2
CASSLSGTSGTRSSYNEQFF
TGTGCCAGCAGCTTAAGTGGGACTAGCGGGACCAGGAGCTCCTACAATGAGCAGTTCTTC
>many|TRBV28|TRBJ1-2|.
CASSFLGAWYTQHHYGYTF
TGTGCCAGCAGTTTTTTAGGTGCGTGGTACACCCAACACCACTATGGCTACACCTTC
>few|TRBV29-1|TRBJ2-3|.
CSVNGGKRTDTQYF
TGCAGCGTGAATGGCGGAAAACGCACAGATACGCAGTATTTT
>few|TRBV29-1|TRBJ2-5|TRBD1
CSVAKGTGTSETQYF
TGCAGCGTCGCTAAAGGGACAGGGACCTCGGAGACCCAGTACTTC
>few|TRBV6-2/TRBV6-3|TRBJ2-7|.
CASSTRGRGEQYF
TGTGCCAGCAGTACGCGGGGGCGAGGCGAGCAGTACTTC
>few|TRBV6-1|TRBJ1-6|.
CASSEGFRPIYNSPLHF
TGTGCCAGCAGTGAAGGGTTTCGTCCGATCTATAATTCACCCCTCCACTTT
>many|TRBV7-2|TRBJ1-1|TRBD1
CASSSLGRGRDEAFF
TGTGCCAGCAGCTCCCTTGGTAGGGGGCGAGATGAAGCTTTCTTT
>.|TRBV20-1|TRBJ2-7|.
CSASGLTTYEQYF
TGCAGTGCTAGCGGCCTGACGACCTACGAGCAGTACTTC
>few|TRBV7-9|TRBJ2-7|TRBD2
CASSLLGTSGKTYEQYF
TGTGCCAGCAGCTTATTAGGGACTAGCGGGAAGACATACGAGCAGTACTTC
>few|TRBV9|TRBJ2-5|.
CASSVAGRVGETQYF
TGTGCCAGCAGCGTCGCGGGAAGGGTAGGGGAGACCCAGTACTTC
>few|TRBV4-3|TRBJ2-2|.
CASSQDWRQGGPSGELFF
TGCGCCAGCAGCCAAGATTGGCGGCAGGGGGGTCCGTCCGGGGAGCTGTTTTTT
>.|TRBV7-6|TRBJ1-1|.
CASSLSLGRGTQNTEAFF
TGTGCCAGCAGCTTGAGTTTAGGTCGGGGAACGCAGAACACTGAAGCTTTCTTT